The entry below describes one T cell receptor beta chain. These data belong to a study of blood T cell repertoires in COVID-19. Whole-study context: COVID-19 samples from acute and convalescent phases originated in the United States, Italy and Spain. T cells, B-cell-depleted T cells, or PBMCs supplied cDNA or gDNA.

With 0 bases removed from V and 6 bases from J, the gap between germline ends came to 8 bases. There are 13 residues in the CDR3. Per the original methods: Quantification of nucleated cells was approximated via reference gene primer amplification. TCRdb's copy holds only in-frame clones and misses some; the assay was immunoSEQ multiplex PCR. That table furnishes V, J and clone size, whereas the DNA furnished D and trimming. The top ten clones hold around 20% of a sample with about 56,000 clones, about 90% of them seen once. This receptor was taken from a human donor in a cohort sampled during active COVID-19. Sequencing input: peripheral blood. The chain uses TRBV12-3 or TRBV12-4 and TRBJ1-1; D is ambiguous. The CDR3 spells CASSLAGRAEAFF. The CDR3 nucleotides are TGTGCCAGCAGTTTAGCGGGGAGGGCTGAAGCTTTCTTT.